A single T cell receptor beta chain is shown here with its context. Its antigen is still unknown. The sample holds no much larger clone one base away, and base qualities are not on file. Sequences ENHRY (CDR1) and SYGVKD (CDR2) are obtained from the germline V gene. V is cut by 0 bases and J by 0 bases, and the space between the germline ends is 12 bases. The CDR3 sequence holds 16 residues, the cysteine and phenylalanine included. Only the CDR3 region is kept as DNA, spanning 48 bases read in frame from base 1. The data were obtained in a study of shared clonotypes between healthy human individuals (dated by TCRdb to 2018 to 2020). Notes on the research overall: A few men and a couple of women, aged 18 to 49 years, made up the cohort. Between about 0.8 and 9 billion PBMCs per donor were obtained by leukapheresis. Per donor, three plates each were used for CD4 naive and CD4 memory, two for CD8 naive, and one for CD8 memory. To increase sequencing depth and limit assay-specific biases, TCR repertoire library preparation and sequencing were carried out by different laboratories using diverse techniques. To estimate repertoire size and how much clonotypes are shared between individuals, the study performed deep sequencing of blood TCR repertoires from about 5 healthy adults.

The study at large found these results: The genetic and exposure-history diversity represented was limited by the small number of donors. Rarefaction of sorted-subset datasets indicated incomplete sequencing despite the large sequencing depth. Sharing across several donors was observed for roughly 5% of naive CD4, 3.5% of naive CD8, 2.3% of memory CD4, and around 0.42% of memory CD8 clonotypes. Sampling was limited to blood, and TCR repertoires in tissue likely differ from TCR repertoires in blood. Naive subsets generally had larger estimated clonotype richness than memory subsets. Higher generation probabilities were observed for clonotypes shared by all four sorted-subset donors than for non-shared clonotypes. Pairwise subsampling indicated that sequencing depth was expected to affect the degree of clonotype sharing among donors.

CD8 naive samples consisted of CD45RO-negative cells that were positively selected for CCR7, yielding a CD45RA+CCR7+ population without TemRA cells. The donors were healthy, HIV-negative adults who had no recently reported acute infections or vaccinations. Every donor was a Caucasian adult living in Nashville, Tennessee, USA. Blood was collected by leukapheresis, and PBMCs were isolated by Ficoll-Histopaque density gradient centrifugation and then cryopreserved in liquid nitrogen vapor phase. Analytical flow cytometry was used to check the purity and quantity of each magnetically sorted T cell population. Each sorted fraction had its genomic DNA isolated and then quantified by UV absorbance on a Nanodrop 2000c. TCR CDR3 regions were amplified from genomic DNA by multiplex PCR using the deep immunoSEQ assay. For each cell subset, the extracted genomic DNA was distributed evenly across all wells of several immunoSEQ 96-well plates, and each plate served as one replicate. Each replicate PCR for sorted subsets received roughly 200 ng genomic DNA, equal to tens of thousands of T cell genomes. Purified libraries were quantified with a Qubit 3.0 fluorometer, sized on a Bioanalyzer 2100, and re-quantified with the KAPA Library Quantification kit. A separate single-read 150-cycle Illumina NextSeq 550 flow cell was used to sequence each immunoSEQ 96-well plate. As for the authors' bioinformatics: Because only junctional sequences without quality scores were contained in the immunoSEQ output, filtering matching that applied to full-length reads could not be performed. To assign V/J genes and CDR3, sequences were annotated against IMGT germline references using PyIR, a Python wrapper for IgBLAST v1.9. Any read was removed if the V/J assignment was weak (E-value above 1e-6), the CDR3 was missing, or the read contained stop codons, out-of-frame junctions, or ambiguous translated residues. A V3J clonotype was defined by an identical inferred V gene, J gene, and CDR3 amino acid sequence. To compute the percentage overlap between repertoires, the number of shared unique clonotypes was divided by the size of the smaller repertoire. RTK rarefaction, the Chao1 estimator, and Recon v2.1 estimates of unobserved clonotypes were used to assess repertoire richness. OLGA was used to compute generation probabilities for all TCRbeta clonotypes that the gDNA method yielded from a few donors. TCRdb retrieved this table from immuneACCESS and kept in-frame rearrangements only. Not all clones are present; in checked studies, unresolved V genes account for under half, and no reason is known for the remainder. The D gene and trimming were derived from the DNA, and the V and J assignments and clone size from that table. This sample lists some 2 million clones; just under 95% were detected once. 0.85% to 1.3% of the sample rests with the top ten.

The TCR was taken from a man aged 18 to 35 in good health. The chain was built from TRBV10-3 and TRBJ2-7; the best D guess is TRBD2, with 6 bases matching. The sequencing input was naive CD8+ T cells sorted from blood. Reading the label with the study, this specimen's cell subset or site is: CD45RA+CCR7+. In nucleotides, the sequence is TGTGCCATCAGTGAGTCCCGGGACTCTTTCTCCTACGAGCAGTACTTC. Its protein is CAISESRDSFSYEQYF.